This T cell receptor (beta chain) originates from a study of blood T cell repertoires in COVID-19. Methods used by the authors: Amplified reference gene primers provided the basis for estimating nucleated cell counts. Method: immunoSEQ multiplex PCR; TCRdb's copy keeps in-frame clones and lacks some. Clone size and V and J calls were adopted from that table, with D and trimming inferred from the DNA. The sample consists of 70,000 to 100,000 clones, around 88% of them appearing once. Germline V lookup: CDR1 MNHNY, CDR2 SVGAGI (reference sequence). CDR3 length: 16 residues. Trimming stripped 7 bases from V and 4 bases from J, with 20 bases between.

Specimen: peripheral blood. The source of this sequence is a woman aged 60-75 years with COVID-19, enrolled during active disease. This chain links TRBV6-6 with TRBJ2-1, with D possibly matching TRBD2 (6 bases). The CDR3 DNA reads TGTGCCAGCACCCAGACTAGGGGCGCCTATTACAATGAGCAGTTCTTC. This translates into CASTQTRGAYYNEQFF.